Listed below are T cell receptor beta chains from one sample, sequenced in a study of CD8 T cells in Susac syndrome. TCRdb ran MiXCR on the immunoSEQ multiplex PCR reads and lists one entry per CDR3 protein. Among roughly 200,000 distinct CDR3 sequences listed, roughly 96% were seen once. The sequenced sample was CD8+ T cells from PBMCs. These receptors came from a human donor with multiple sclerosis. Both conserved end residues are part of each CDR3. D genes are given only for firm matches. Clone size is not always given. Where it is, it says once, few, many or a class for expanded clones.

V gene	D gene	J gene	clone size	CDR3 DNA	CDR3 protein
TRBV7-9	NA	TRBJ1-2	NA	TGTGCCAGCAGCTTCGACATCCGGTACACCTTC	CASSFDIRYTF
TRBV21-1	NA	TRBJ2-5	NA	TGTGCCAGAAAGACAAAACAAGAGACCCAGTACTTC	CARKTKQETQYF
TRBV29-1	TRBD2	TRBJ2-1	NA	TGCAGCGTTGAAGGACTAGCGGGAGCTGCGGGGGGAAACTACAATGAGCAGTTCTTC	CSVEGLAGAAGGNYNEQFF
TRBV9	TRBD2	TRBJ2-3	NA	TGTGCCAGCAGCGACGTTCTAGCGGGAGGGTCCGCAGATACGCAGTATTTT	CASSDVLAGGSADTQYF
TRBV5-8	NA	TRBJ2-2	NA	TGTGCCAGCAGGTACAGGACCACCGGGGAGCTGTTTTTT	CASRYRTTGELFF
TRBV30	NA	TRBJ2-1	NA	TGTGCCTGGAGTGTACAGAGGATCAATGAGCAGTTCTTC	CAWSVQRINEQFF
TRBV7-9	NA	TRBJ2-5	NA	TGTGCCAGCAGCTGGGCAGGGGATGAGACCCAGTACTTC	CASSWAGDETQYF
TRBV2	NA	TRBJ2-1	NA	TGTGCCACCCAAAATTACAATGAGCAGTTCTTC	CATQNYNEQFF
TRBV20-1	NA	TRBJ2-5	NA	TGCAGTGCTAGATATGGCGTTAGGGAGACCCAGTACTTC	CSARYGVRETQYF
TRBV29-1	NA	TRBJ1-2	NA	TGCAGCGTTGCCGACCGGGCGGGCTACACCTTC	CSVADRAGYTF
TRBV7-9	NA	TRBJ1-1	NA	TGTGCCAGCAGCGGGGACAAGGCTGAAGCTTTCTTT	CASSGDKAEAFF
TRBV20-1	NA	TRBJ1-6	NA	TGCAGCGGGTTTAGCTCCTATAATTCACCCCTCCACTTT	CSGFSSYNSPLHF
TRBV28	NA	TRBJ2-7	NA	TGTGCCAGCGCAGTGTTCTCCTACGAGCAGTACTTC	CASAVFSYEQYF
TRBV20-1	TRBD2	TRBJ2-5	NA	TGCAGTACCTTAATGACTAGCGGGAGAGGTCACCAAGAGACCCAGTACTTC	CSTLMTSGRGHQETQYF
TRBV7-9	TRBD1	TRBJ2-5	NA	TGTGCCAGCAGTCCCGGACAGGGGGGACAAGAGACCCAGTACTTC	CASSPGQGGQETQYF
TRBV18	TRBD2	TRBJ2-1	NA	TGTGCCAGCTCACCACTTTCTGAGCGGGAGCGGTACAATGAGCAGTTCTTC	CASSPLSERERYNEQFF
TRBV3-1	TRBD2	TRBJ2-7	NA	TGTGCCAGCAGCCAAGCGGAGCGGGAGTCCTACGAGCAGTACTTC	CASSQAERESYEQYF
TRBV29-1	NA	TRBJ2-7	NA	TGCAGCATAAGGGACGGCTCCTACGAGCAGTACTTC	CSIRDGSYEQYF
TRBV7-9	NA	TRBJ2-7	NA	TGTGCCAGCAGCTTCGGGAGAGGGGGGACTACCGAGCAGTACTTC	CASSFGRGGTTEQYF
TRBV7-9	NA	TRBJ1-1	NA	TGTGCCAGCAGACCTTCAGGAAGGGAGACGGACACTGAAGCTTTCTTT	CASRPSGRETDTEAFF
TRBV24-1	NA	TRBJ1-1	NA	TGTGCCACCAGTGACAGCGAAGCTTTCTTT	CATSDSEAFF
TRBV7-6	NA	TRBJ2-7	NA	TGTGCCAGCAGCGAAACACAAACCTCCTACGAGCAGTACTTC	CASSETQTSYEQYF
TRBV4-2	TRBD2	TRBJ2-1	NA	TGTGCCAGCAGCCACCCGGGACTACGCGATGAGCAGTTCTTC	CASSHPGLRDEQFF
TRBV7-3	NA	TRBJ2-3	few	TGTGCCAGCAGCACATCTAGCACAGATACGCAGTATTTT	CASSTSSTDTQYF
TRBV11-2	TRBD2	TRBJ2-7	NA	TGTGCCAGCAGCCACGGGACTAGCGGGGGCGTCGAGCAGTACTTC	CASSHGTSGGVEQYF
TRBV30	TRBD1	TRBJ2-7	NA	TGTGCCTGTCGGGACAGGGAGTACGAGCAGTACTTC	CACRDREYEQYF
TRBV6-6	NA	TRBJ1-1	NA	TGTGCCAGCAGCACCCAGCACAACACTGAAGCTTTCTTT	CASSTQHNTEAFF
TRBV5-6	NA	TRBJ2-7	NA	TGTGCCAGCAGCTTGTTGACGGGGGACTACGAGCAGTACTTC	CASSLLTGDYEQYF
TRBV27	NA	TRBJ2-7	NA	TGTGCCAGCAGTTTATCCGGAGAAGTCGTCTCCTACGAGCAGTACTTC	CASSLSGEVVSYEQYF
TRBV25-1	NA	TRBJ2-7	NA	TGTGCCAGCAGTGTACACTACGAGCAGTACTTC	CASSVHYEQYF
TRBV5-6	NA	TRBJ2-5	NA	TGTGCCAGCAGCTTTCCGGAAGTTCAGGGAGGAGGGAGTCGCGAGACCCAGTACTTC	CASSFPEVQGGGSRETQYF
TRBV5-6	NA	TRBJ2-7	once	TGTGCCAGCAGCTTTGGGGGGGCTTTACACGAGCAGTACTTC	CASSFGGALHEQYF
TRBV27	NA	TRBJ2-1	NA	TGTGCCAGCAGTTTAGGGGCTAGCTTGGAGCAGTTCTTC	CASSLGASLEQFF
TRBV7-9	TRBD1	TRBJ2-7	NA	TGTGCCAGCAACGTTGAAGGACAGGGTACCTACGAGCAGTACTTC	CASNVEGQGTYEQYF
TRBV4-1	NA	TRBJ1-5	NA	TGCGCCAGCAGCCAAGTGCAGGGGCTACGGCCCCAGCATTTT	CASSQVQGLRPQHF
TRBV3-1	NA	TRBJ2-1	NA	TGTGCCAGCAGCCAAGACGGGACGTCTTACAATGAGCAGTTCTTC	CASSQDGTSYNEQFF
TRBV29-1	TRBD2	TRBJ2-2	once	TGCAGCGTAGCCACGAGCGGGGGGAACACCGGGGAGCTGTTTTTT	CSVATSGGNTGELFF
TRBV6-5	NA	TRBJ2-5	NA	TGTGCCAGCAGTTACACCCAGGGCTATCAAGAGACCCAGTACTTC	CASSYTQGYQETQYF
TRBV27	TRBD2	TRBJ2-3	NA	TGTGCCAGCAGTCGACTAGCGGGAGGGAGTACAGATACGCAGTATTTT	CASSRLAGGSTDTQYF
TRBV29-1	TRBD1	TRBJ2-1	once	TGCAGCGTTGATAGGACAGGGGCCTACAATGAGCAGTTCTTC	CSVDRTGAYNEQFF
TRBV18	TRBD1	TRBJ2-5	NA	TGTGCCAGCTCACCAGCCGGGACAGGGCTGGAGACCCAGTACTTC	CASSPAGTGLETQYF
TRBV27	NA	TRBJ2-1	NA	TGTGCCAGCAGTTACAACAATGAGCAGTTCTTC	CASSYNNEQFF
TRBV5-6	NA	TRBJ1-4	NA	TGTGCCAGCAGCCTTGGACCTCGTCTAGGTGAAAAACTGTTTTTT	CASSLGPRLGEKLFF
TRBV9	TRBD1	TRBJ1-2	NA	TGTGCCAGCAGCGCGGACAGGGGGTCGACCTATGGCTACACCTTC	CASSADRGSTYGYTF
TRBV3-1	TRBD2	TRBJ2-5	NA	TGTGCCAGCAGCCAAGACTTAGGGGGACTAGCGGAGCTTCTGCAAGAGACCCAGTACTTC	CASSQDLGGLAELLQETQYF
TRBV27	NA	TRBJ1-2	NA	TGTGCCAGCAGTTTAGACTCTAACTATGGCTACACCTTC	CASSLDSNYGYTF
TRBV6-5	TRBD2	TRBJ2-1	NA	TGTGCCAGCAGTTACGGGACTAGCTGGAACAATGAGCAGTTCTTC	CASSYGTSWNNEQFF
TRBV20-1	NA	TRBJ1-5	NA	TGCAGTGCTAGTGAGGGAGCTTATAGCAATCAGCCCCAGCATTTT	CSASEGAYSNQPQHF
TRBV20-1	TRBD2	TRBJ2-3	NA	TGCAGTGCTCATCCGCTACTAGCGGGTAGCACAGATACGCAGTATTTT	CSAHPLLAGSTDTQYF
TRBV11-2	NA	TRBJ2-1	NA	TGTGCCAGCAGCCTCAGACCCAGTGATGAGCAGTTCTTC	CASSLRPSDEQFF
TRBV19	NA	TRBJ1-1	NA	TGTGCCAGTAGTATGGGGAAACGGACTGAAGCTTTCTTT	CASSMGKRTEAFF
TRBV7-9	TRBD1	TRBJ2-1	NA	TGTGCCAGCAGCTTCCTGACAGGGGTCAACAATGAGCAGTTCTTC	CASSFLTGVNNEQFF